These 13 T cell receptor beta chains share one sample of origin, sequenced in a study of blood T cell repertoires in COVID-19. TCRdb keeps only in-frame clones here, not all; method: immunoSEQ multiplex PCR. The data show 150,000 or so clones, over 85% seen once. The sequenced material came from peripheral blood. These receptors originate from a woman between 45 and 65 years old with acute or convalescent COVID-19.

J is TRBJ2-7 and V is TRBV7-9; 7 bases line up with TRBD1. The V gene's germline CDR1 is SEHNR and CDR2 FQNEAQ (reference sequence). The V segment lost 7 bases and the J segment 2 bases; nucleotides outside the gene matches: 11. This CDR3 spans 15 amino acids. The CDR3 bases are TGTGCCAGCACCCCCGCCGGGACAGCCGCCTACGAGCAGTACTTC. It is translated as CASTPAGTAAYEQYF.

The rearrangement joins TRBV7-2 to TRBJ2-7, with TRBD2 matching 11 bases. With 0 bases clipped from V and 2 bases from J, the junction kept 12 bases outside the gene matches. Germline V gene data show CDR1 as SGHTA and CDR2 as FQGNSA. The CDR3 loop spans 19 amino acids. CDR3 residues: CASSLASLAGVLYPYEQYF. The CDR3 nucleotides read TGTGCCAGCAGCTTAGCCTCACTAGCGGGAGTGCTCTACCCCTACGAGCAGTACTTC. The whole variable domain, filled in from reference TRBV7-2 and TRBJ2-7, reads GAGVSQSPSNKVTEKGKDVELRCDPISGHTALYWYRQSLGQGLEFLIYFQGNSAPDKSGLPSDRFSAERTGGSVSTLTIQRTQQEDSAVYLCASSLASLAGVLYPYEQYFGPGTRLTVT.

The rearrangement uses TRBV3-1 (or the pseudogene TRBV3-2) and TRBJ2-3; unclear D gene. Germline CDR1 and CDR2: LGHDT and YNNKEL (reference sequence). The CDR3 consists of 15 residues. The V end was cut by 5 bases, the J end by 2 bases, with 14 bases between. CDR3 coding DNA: TGTGCCAGCAGCTCCATGTACTCCAACACAGATACGCAGTATTTT. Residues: CASSSMYSNTDTQYF.

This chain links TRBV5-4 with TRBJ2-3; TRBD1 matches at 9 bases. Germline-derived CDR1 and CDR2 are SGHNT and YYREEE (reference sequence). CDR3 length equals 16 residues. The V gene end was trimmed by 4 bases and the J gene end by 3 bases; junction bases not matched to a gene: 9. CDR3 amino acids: CASSPEGTGRTDTQYF. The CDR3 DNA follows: TGTGCCAGCAGCCCCGAAGGGACAGGGAGGACAGATACGCAGTATTTT.

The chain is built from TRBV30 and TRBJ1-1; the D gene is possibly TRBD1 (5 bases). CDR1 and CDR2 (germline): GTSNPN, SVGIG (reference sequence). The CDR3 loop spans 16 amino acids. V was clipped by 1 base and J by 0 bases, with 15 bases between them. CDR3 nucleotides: TGTGCCTGGAGTGGTTTGGCAGGGCGCATGAACACTGAAGCTTTCTTT. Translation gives CAWSGLAGRMNTEAFF.

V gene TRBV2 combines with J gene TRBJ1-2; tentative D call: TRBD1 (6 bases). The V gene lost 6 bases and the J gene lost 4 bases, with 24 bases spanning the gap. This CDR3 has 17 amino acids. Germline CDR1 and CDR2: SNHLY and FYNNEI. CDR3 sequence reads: CASSPRTRGGAVYGYTF. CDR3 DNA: TGTGCCAGCAGCCCCCGAACCCGGGGGGGCGCCGTCTATGGCTACACCTTC.

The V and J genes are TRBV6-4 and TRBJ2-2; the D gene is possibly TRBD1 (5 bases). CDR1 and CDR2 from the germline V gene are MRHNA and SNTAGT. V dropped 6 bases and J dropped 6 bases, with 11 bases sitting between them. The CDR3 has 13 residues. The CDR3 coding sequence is TGTGCCAGCAGCAGGGTTTTCGCCGGGGAGCTGTTTTTT. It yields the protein CASSRVFAGELFF.

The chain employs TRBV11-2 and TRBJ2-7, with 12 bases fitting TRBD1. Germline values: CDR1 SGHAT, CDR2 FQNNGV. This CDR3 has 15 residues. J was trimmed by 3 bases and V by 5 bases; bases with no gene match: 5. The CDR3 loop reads CASSPRDRGLYEQYF. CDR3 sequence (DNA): TGTGCCAGCAGCCCCCGGGACAGGGGGCTCTACGAGCAGTACTTC.

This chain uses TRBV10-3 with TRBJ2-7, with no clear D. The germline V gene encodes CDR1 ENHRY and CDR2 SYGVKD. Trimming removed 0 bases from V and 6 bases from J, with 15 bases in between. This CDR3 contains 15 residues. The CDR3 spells CAISESGGDLGEQYF. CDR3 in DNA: TGTGCCATCAGTGAGTCTGGCGGAGACCTGGGCGAGCAGTACTTC.

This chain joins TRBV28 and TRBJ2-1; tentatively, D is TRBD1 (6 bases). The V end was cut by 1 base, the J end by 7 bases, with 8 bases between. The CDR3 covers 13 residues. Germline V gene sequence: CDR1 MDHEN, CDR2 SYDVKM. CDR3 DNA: TGTGCCAGCAGTTTATTACAGGGAAATGAGCAGTTCTTC. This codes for CASSLLQGNEQFF. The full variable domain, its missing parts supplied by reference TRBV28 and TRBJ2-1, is DVKVTQSSRYLVKRTGEKVFLECVQDMDHENMFWYRQDPGLGLRLIYFSYDVKMKEKGDIPEGYSVSREKKERFSLILESASTNQTSMYLCASSLLQGNEQFFGPGTRLTVL.

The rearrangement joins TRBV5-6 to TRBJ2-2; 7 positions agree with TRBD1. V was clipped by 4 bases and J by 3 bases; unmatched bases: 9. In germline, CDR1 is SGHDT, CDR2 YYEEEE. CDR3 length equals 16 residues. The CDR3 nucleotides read TGTGCCAGCAGCAAGGAAGGGGGCAGAGACACCGGGGAGCTGTTTTTT. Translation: CASSKEGGRDTGELFF.

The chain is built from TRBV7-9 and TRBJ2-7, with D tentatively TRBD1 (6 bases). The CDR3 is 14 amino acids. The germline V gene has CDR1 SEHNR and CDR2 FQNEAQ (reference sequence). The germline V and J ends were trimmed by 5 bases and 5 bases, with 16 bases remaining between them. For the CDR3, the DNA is TGTGCCAGCAGCCCACTTTACAGGGTACACGAGCAGTACTTC. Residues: CASSPLYRVHEQYF.

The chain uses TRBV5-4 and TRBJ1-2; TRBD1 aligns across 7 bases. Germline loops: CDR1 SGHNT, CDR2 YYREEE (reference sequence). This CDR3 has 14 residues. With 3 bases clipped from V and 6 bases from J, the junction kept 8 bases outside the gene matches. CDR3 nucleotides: TGTGCCAGCAGCTATAGGGGGCGCGTTGATGGCTACACCTTC. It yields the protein CASSYRGRVDGYTF.